This is a list of T cell receptor beta chains from one sample in a study of blood T cell repertoires in COVID-19. The data were produced by immunoSEQ multiplex PCR, yet TCRdb's version contains in-frame clones alone and is incomplete. The profile covers about 200,000 clones, with 65% to 85% appearing a single time and around 13% taken by the ten largest. Sequencing was performed on peripheral blood. The receptors derive from a human donor in a cohort sampled during active COVID-19. Both conserved end residues are part of each CDR3. Each record gives: D gene, J gene, V gene, clone size, CDR3 protein, CDR3 DNA. D genes are given only for firm matches. The size field is filled for only some rows; it gives once, few, many or a size class.

D gene: TRBD1; J gene: TRBJ2-7; V gene: TRBV29-1; clone size: NA; CDR3 protein: CSVRKDRDPYEQYF; CDR3 DNA: TGCAGCGTCAGGAAGGACAGGGACCCCTACGAGCAGTACTTC
D gene: TRBD1; J gene: TRBJ2-7; V gene: TRBV7-2; clone size: few; CDR3 protein: CASSPRRTGGNEQYF; CDR3 DNA: TGTGCCAGCAGCCCTAGGCGGACAGGAGGTAACGAGCAGTACTTC
D gene: NA; J gene: TRBJ1-6; V gene: TRBV11-2; clone size: NA; CDR3 protein: CASSLGTLNNSPLHF; CDR3 DNA: TGTGCCAGCAGCTTAGGGACACTTAATAATTCACCCCTCCACTTT
D gene: NA; J gene: TRBJ1-6; V gene: TRBV7-8; clone size: NA; CDR3 protein: CASSLGGWRMNSPLHF; CDR3 DNA: TGTGCCAGCAGCTTAGGGGGTTGGAGGATGAATTCACCCCTCCACTTT
D gene: TRBD1; J gene: TRBJ1-1; V gene: TRBV10-3; clone size: NA; CDR3 protein: CAISEKQGARTEAFF; CDR3 DNA: TGTGCCATCAGTGAAAAACAGGGGGCACGGACTGAAGCTTTCTTT
D gene: NA; J gene: TRBJ1-6; V gene: TRBV19; clone size: few; CDR3 protein: CASTGGVPPLHF; CDR3 DNA: TGTGCCAGTACCGGAGGGGTTCCACCCCTCCACTTT
D gene: NA; J gene: TRBJ2-6; V gene: TRBV19; clone size: NA; CDR3 protein: CASSDLNRAGANVLTF; CDR3 DNA: TGTGCCAGTAGTGACCTGAACAGGGCTGGGGCCAACGTCCTGACTTTC
D gene: NA; J gene: TRBJ2-1; V gene: TRBV27; clone size: NA; CDR3 protein: CASSSLTLLVSSYNEQFF; CDR3 DNA: TGTGCCAGCAGTTCCCTTACCCTCCTTGTGAGCTCCTACAATGAGCAGTTCTTC
D gene: TRBD1; J gene: TRBJ2-5; V gene: TRBV6-5; clone size: NA; CDR3 protein: CASSYRDSIQETQYF; CDR3 DNA: TGTGCCAGCAGTTACCGGGACAGCATCCAAGAGACCCAGTACTTC
D gene: NA; J gene: TRBJ2-5; V gene: TRBV7-2; clone size: NA; CDR3 protein: CASSEGLLKTQYF; CDR3 DNA: TGTGCCAGCAGCGAGGGCCTCTTGAAGACCCAGTACTTC
D gene: NA; J gene: TRBJ1-4; V gene: TRBV11-3; clone size: NA; CDR3 protein: CASSPGRNEKLFF; CDR3 DNA: TGTGCCAGCAGCCCTGGGAGAAATGAAAAACTGTTTTTT
D gene: TRBD1; J gene: TRBJ2-5; V gene: TRBV5-1; clone size: NA; CDR3 protein: CASSPPLGDRQETQYF; CDR3 DNA: TGCGCCAGCAGCCCCCCTCTTGGGGACAGACAAGAGACCCAGTACTTC
D gene: NA; J gene: TRBJ1-2; V gene: TRBV5-1; clone size: NA; CDR3 protein: CASSLGYGLENGYTF; CDR3 DNA: TGCGCCAGCAGCTTGGGGTACGGACTTGAGAATGGCTACACCTTC
D gene: TRBD2; J gene: TRBJ2-1; V gene: TRBV5-1; clone size: NA; CDR3 protein: CASSPGLAGGSSYNEQFF; CDR3 DNA: TGCGCCAGCAGCCCCGGACTAGCGGGAGGAAGCTCCTACAATGAGCAGTTCTTC
D gene: NA; J gene: TRBJ2-2; V gene: TRBV7-9; clone size: NA; CDR3 protein: CASSLGPDRPTGTGELFF; CDR3 DNA: TGTGCCAGCAGCTTGGGCCCTGACAGGCCAACGGGAACCGGGGAGCTGTTTTTT
D gene: TRBD1; J gene: TRBJ1-6; V gene: TRBV6-1; clone size: once; CDR3 protein: CASSAGTDQSYNSPLHF; CDR3 DNA: TGTGCCAGCAGTGCGGGGACAGATCAATCCTATAATTCACCCCTCCACTTT
D gene: NA; J gene: TRBJ1-1; V gene: TRBV14; clone size: NA; CDR3 protein: CASSQWRGVNTEAFF; CDR3 DNA: TGTGCCAGCAGCCAATGGCGGGGGGTCAACACTGAAGCTTTCTTT
D gene: NA; J gene: TRBJ2-2; V gene: TRBV6-5; clone size: NA; CDR3 protein: CASVSGWAAGELFF; CDR3 DNA: TGTGCCAGTGTTAGTGGATGGGCTGCCGGGGAGCTGTTTTTT